This T cell receptor (beta chain) was sequenced during a study of shared clonotypes between healthy human individuals. Study-level points and caveats: Generally, naive subsets (rather than memory subsets) showed larger estimated richness.

Using immunoSEQ multiplex PCR, the repertoire was profiled, and TCRdb retains in-frame clones only, with some absent. The profile shows approximately 2.4 million clones, 90% to 97% of them singletons. Points on this clone: What it binds is unknown.

The clonotype comes from a man aged 18 to 30 in good health. Specimen: naive CD4+ T cells sorted from blood. Subset in this sample: CD45RA+ positively selected.

DNA for the CDR3: TGTGCCAGCAGCAGACAGGGGGTAGCCGCTGAAGCTTTCTTT. Translating it yields CASSRQGVAAEAFF. V is TRBV6-5 and J is TRBJ1-1; 9 bases agree with TRBD1. The CDR3 covers 14 residues. The V and J ends lost 6 bases and 6 bases, in that order; junction bases with no gene match: 8. CDR1 and CDR2 from the germline V gene are MNHEY and SVGAGI.